This T cell receptor (beta chain) comes out of a study of cytomegalovirus exposure and HLA in healthy donors. Overall study findings and caveats: TRBV6-2, TRBV6-3 and some other V segments were unresolvable in 87-base-pair reads.

With 60 Vbeta and 13 Jbeta primers, the PCR was carried out. Libraries were prepared by immunoSEQ multiplex PCR; TCRdb keeps only in-frame clonotypes and omits some of them. This table holds 130,000 to 150,000 clones. As for this clone: Its antigen is not identified.

Trimming at V came to 3 bases and at J to 6 bases, leaving 5 bases not matched to a gene. Germline CDR1 is LNHDA and CDR2 is SQIVND (reference sequence). The CDR3 loop spans 15 amino acids. Everyone who donated was a healthy bone marrow donor. The genes are TRBV19 and TRBJ2-1; 10 nucleotides match TRBD1. The sample was PBMCs. This sequence was found in a male donor in good health and CMV-seronegative. CDR3 bases: TGTGCCAGTAGTATCACCGGGACAGGGGTCAATGAGCAGTTCTTC. Translation gives CASSITGTGVNEQFF. Variable domain in full (rest from reference TRBV19 and TRBJ2-1): DGGITQSPKYLFRKEGQNVTLSCEQNLNHDAMYWYRQDPGQGLRLIYYSQIVNDFQKGDIAEGYSVSREKKESFPLTVTSAQKNPTAFYLCASSITGTGVNEQFFGPGTRLTVL.